A single sample gave rise to the 4 T cell receptor beta chains below, sequenced in a study of human T cells and chemical hapten exposure. Noted time point: patch test 2, 6 weeks after DPC sensitization. As for treatment: therapeutic diphenylcyclopropenone sensitization with weekly scalp DPC. TCRdb re-analysed the RACE reads in MiXCR, keeping a single row per CDR3 protein. The table has about 73,000 distinct CDR3 sequences, about 8.5% seen once; the top ten hold under 3.5%. This material consisted of whole blood, taken in connection with sensitization to the hapten diphenylcyclopropenone (DPC). The source of these receptors is a woman in her 50s with alopecia areata. Some clones in this sample may be carry-over from other donors' samples.

This clonotype was detected a few times. The DNA for the CDR3 is TGCAGCGTTGAAGGGACAGATGCTGGCTACACCTTC. This gives the protein CSVEGTDAGYTF. V usage is TRBV29-1 and J usage is TRBJ1-2, with D possibly matching TRBD1 (6 bases). CDR3 length: 12 amino acids. V lost 1 base, J lost 7 bases, and 10 bases lay in between. Germline-derived CDR1 and CDR2 are SQVTM and ANQGSEA.

This clonotype has only a few counts. J is TRBJ2-1 and V is TRBV6-5, with 10 nucleotides matching TRBD2. The CDR3 sequence is 15 residues long. The germline CDR1 and CDR2 sequences are MNHEY and SVGAGI. V lost 6 bases, J lost 4 bases, and 6 bases stayed unmatched. The CDR3 loop reads CASRERGGFYNEQFF. Written as DNA, the CDR3 is TGTGCCAGCAGGGAGCGGGGGGGATTTTACAATGAGCAGTTCTTC.

In its sample, this clonotype was seen a few times. V and J are TRBV5-1 and TRBJ2-3; D might be TRBD2 (5 bases). This CDR3 contains 13 residues. V lost 4 bases, J lost 5 bases, and 11 bases lay in between. CDR1 SGHRS and CDR2 YFSETQ come from the germline V gene. The CDR3 DNA reads as TGCGCCAGCAGCCCGCCCGGGATAGATACGCAGTATTTT. Translated: CASSPPGIDTQYF. Full variable domain (outside the CDR3, taken from reference TRBV5-1 and TRBJ2-3): KAGVTQTPRYLIKTRGQQVTLSCSPISGHRSVSWYQQTPGQGLQFLFEYFSETQRNKGNFPGRFSGRQFSNSRSEMNVSTLELGDSALYLCASSPPGIDTQYFGPGTRLTVL.

This sequence joins TRBV24-1 and TRBJ1-2, with D maybe TRBD1 (6 bases). In germline, CDR1 is KGHDR, CDR2 SFDVKD. The CDR3 extends over 14 amino acids. V was shortened by 4 bases and J by 1 base, with 9 bases between the two germline ends. CDR3 protein: CATSERGHNYGYTF. CDR3 sequence (DNA): TGTGCCACCAGTGAACGGGGACATAACTATGGCTACACCTTC.